This T cell receptor (beta chain) is from a study of T cells in tuberculosis. The CDR3 spans 12 residues. The V and J ends lost 6 bases and 10 bases, in that order; junction bases with no gene match: 2. Germline CDR1 and CDR2: MGHDK and SYGVNS. Some clones are missing from TCRdb's copy, which holds only in-frame ones; the method was immunoSEQ multiplex PCR. The data show some 10,000 clones, just under 95% seen once. The TCR was taken from an adult with tuberculosis. Material for sequencing was PBMCs. The rearrangement uses TRBV25-1 and TRBJ2-1; 11 bases fit TRBD2. The CDR3 protein is CASRRLAGEQFF. The CDR3 DNA sequence: TGTGCCAGCAGGAGACTAGCGGGAGAGCAGTTCTTC.